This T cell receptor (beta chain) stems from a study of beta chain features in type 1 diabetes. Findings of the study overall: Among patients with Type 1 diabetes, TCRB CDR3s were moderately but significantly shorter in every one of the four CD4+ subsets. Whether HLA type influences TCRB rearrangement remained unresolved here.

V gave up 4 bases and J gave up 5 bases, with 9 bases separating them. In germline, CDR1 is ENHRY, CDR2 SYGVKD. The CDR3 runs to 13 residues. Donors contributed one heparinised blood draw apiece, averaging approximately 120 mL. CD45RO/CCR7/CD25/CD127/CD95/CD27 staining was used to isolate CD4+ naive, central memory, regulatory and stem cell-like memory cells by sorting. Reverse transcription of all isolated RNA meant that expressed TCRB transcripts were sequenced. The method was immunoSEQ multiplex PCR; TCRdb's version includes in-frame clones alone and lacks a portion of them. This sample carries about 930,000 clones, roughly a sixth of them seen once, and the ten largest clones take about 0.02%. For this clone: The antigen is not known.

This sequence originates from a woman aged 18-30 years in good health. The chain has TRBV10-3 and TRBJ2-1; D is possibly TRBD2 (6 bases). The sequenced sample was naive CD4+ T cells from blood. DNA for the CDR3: TGTGCCATCAGTGGCCCGGGAGACAATGAGCAGTTCTTC. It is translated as CAISGPGDNEQFF.